The clone carrying this T cell receptor (beta chain) was seen a few times. Its antigen is unidentified. Other DNA sequences in this specimen translate into the identical CDR3. The sequenced template was cDNA made from the entire isolated RNA. Profiling relied on immunoSEQ multiplex PCR, and the TCRdb table lists in-frame clones only, not all of them. The sample yields around 260,000 clones, just over 20% seen once. This specimen comes from a study of beta chain features in type 1 diabetes. General study points: There was a possibility that cDNA sequencing over-represented cells with high TCR expression. Still unanswered here is whether HLA type influences TCRB rearrangement. All four CD4+ subsets of Type 1 diabetes patients contained TCRB CDR3s that were moderately but significantly shorter.

Trimming stripped 5 bases from V and 5 bases from J, with 12 bases between. In germline, CDR1 is MDHEN, CDR2 SYDVKM. The CDR3 length is 13 residues. By way of CD45RO/CCR7/CD25/CD127/CD95/CD27, the CD4+ regulatory, stem cell-like memory, central memory and naive cells were sorted. J is TRBJ1-2 and V is TRBV28; D is perhaps TRBD1 (6 bases). Source material: naive CD4+ T cells from blood. The receptor was isolated from a woman aged 40 to 49 with type 1 diabetes. The CDR3 region is CASSPTGFYGYTF. In DNA, the CDR3 is TGTGCCAGCAGTCCCACAGGGTTTTATGGCTACACCTTC.